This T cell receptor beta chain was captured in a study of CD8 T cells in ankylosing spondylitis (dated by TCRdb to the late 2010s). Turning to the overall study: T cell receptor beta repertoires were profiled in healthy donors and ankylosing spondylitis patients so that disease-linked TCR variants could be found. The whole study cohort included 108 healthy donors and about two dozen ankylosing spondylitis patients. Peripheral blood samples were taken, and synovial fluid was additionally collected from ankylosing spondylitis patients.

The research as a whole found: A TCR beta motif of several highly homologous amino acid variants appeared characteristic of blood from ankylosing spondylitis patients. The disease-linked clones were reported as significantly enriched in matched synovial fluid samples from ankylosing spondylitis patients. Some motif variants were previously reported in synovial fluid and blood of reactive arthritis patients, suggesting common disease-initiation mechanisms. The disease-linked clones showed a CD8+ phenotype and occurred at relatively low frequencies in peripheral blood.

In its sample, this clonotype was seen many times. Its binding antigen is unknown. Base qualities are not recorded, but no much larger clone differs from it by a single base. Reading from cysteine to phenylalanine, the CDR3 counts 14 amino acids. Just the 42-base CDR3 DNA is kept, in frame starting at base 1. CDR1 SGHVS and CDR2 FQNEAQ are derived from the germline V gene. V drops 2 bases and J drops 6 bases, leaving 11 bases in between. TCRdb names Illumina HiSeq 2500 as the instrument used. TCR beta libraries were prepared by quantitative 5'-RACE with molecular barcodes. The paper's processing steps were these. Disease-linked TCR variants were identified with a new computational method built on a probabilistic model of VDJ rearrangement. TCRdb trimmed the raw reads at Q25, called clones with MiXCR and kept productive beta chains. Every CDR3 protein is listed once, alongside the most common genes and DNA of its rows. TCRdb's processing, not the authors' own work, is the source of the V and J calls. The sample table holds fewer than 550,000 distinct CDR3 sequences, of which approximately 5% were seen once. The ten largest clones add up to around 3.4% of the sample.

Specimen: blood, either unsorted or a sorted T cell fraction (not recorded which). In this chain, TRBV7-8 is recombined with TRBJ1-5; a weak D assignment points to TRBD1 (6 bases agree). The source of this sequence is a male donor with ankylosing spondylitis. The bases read TGTGCCAGCAGCTTAACTGGGGGGGCTCAGCCCCAGCATTTT. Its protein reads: CASSLTGGAQPQHF.